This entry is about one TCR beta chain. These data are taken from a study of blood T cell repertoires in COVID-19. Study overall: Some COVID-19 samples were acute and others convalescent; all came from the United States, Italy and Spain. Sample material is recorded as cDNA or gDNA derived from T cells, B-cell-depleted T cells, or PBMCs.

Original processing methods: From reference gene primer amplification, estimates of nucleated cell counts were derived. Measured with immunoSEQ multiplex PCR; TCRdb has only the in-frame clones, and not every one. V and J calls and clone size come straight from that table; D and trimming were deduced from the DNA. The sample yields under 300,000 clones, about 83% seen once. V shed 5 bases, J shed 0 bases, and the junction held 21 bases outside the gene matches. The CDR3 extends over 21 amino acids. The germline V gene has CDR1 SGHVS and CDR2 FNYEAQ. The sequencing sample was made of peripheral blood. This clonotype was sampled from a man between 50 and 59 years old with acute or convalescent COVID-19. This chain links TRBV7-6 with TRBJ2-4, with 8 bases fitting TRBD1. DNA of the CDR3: TGTGCCAGCAGCCCACATCCCGTGGGTGACAGGGGACTTCTAGCCAAAAACATTCAGTACTTC. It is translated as CASSPHPVGDRGLLAKNIQYF.